The 12 T cell receptor beta chains listed next were all sequenced from one sample in a study of shared T cell receptors in the human thymus. Data came from immunoSEQ multiplex PCR; TCRdb stores just in-frame clones and leaves some out. The table lists roughly 660,000 clones, roughly 90% of them singletons. The same data also went into a second study, on human thymus T cells.

Sequencing was done on a sample of thymocytes. These receptors were collected from a boy younger than two with a congenital heart defect.

The J gene is TRBJ2-5, the V gene TRBV21-1; the table's D gene call, TRBD1, was not cross checked with the DNA. The DNA end favors TRBJ2-7, so the J call may be wrong. TRBV21-1 is given as a pseudogene. The CDR3 covers 16 residues. The CDR3 region has the DNA TGTGCCAGCAGCAAAAAGAGGACAGTTTTATGGTACGAGCAGTACTTC. Translated, it gives CASSKKRTVLWYEQYF.

The chain uses TRBV29-1 and TRBJ2-2; TRBD1 matches at 10 bases. The CDR3 runs 12 residues. Unmatched junction bases numbered 1, after V lost 6 bases and J lost 6 bases. Per the germline V gene, CDR1 is SQVTM and CDR2 is ANQGSEA. The CDR3 sequence: CSVGQGAGELFF. The CDR3 DNA follows: TGCAGCGTCGGACAGGGGGCCGGGGAGCTGTTTTTT.

For the CDR3, the DNA is TGTGCCAGCAGTTTAACAGCAAGCGGCGGTACGCAGTATTTT. As protein: CASSLTASGGTQYF. The rearrangement links TRBV27 to TRBJ2-3; a possible D gene is TRBD2 (5 bases). The CDR3 is 14 amino acids. Germline values: CDR1 MNHEY, CDR2 SMNVEV (reference sequence). Trimming cost V 2 bases and J 8 bases, with 14 bases left between them.

The chain is built from TRBV4-2 and TRBJ2-3; maybe TRBD2 (6 bases). V lost 0 bases and J 0 bases, leaving 16 bases between the germline ends. Germline CDR1 and CDR2: LGHNA and YNFKEQ. This CDR3 is built from 18 residues. Here the CDR3 reads CASSQERRDGASTDTQYF. In DNA form, the CDR3 reads TGTGCCAGCAGCCAAGAGAGGAGGGACGGCGCTAGCACAGATACGCAGTATTTT.

The chain couples TRBV7-2 to TRBJ2-5; D may be TRBD1 (6 bases). Germline CDR1 SGHTA, CDR2 FQGNSA. V was clipped by 0 bases and J by 3 bases, with 20 bases between them. The CDR3 spans 18 residues. The CDR3 loop is CASSLASWEQGREETQYF. The CDR3 DNA reads as TGTGCCAGCAGCTTAGCGAGTTGGGAACAGGGTCGGGAAGAGACCCAGTACTTC.

This clone appeared a few times. The chain recombines TRBV4-3 with TRBJ2-7; the D gene is possibly TRBD2 (6 bases). This CDR3 has 13 residues. Trimming took off 1 base at V and 7 bases at J, with 11 bases between the two ends. Looked up from germline, CDR1 is LGHNA and CDR2 is YSLEER. The CDR3 DNA reads as TGCGCCAGCAGCCAAGTGACGGGAGTTGAGCAGTACTTC. This translates into CASSQVTGVEQYF.

The rearrangement links TRBV19 to TRBJ1-2, with TRBD1 matching over 10 bases. V dropped 3 bases and J dropped 0; count of bases not matched to a gene: 4. CDR3 length equals 16 residues. Germline CDR1 LNHDA, CDR2 SQIVND (reference sequence). The CDR3 coding sequence is TGTGCCAGTAGTATGGACAGGGGGGAAACTAACTATGGCTACACCTTC. The encoded protein is CASSMDRGETNYGYTF.

The genes are TRBV5-1 and TRBJ2-5, with 9 positions matching TRBD1. The germline CDR1 and CDR2 sequences are SGHRS and YFSETQ. There are 13 residues in the CDR3. V lost 4 bases, J lost 5 bases, and 3 bases stayed unmatched. CDR3 residues: CASSGTGQETQYF. The DNA of the CDR3 is TGCGCCAGCAGCGGGACAGGGCAGGAGACCCAGTACTTC. The whole variable domain, remainder taken from reference TRBV5-1 and TRBJ2-5, is KAGVTQTPRYLIKTRGQQVTLSCSPISGHRSVSWYQQTPGQGLQFLFEYFSETQRNKGNFPGRFSGRQFSNSRSEMNVSTLELGDSALYLCASSGTGQETQYFGPGTRLLVL.

This chain joins TRBV11-2 and TRBJ2-7; 9 nucleotides agree with TRBD1. With V trimmed by 5 bases and J by 2 bases, 10 bases remained unmatched. The germline V gene encodes CDR1 SGHAT and CDR2 FQNNGV. CDR3 size: 16 residues. CDR3 sequence: CASSSSDRGGTYEQYF. For the CDR3, the DNA is TGTGCCAGCAGCAGCTCCGACAGGGGGGGAACCTACGAGCAGTACTTC. Based on the CDR3 plus reference TRBV11-2 and TRBJ2-7, the full variable domain is EAGVAQSPRYKIIEKRQSVAFWCNPISGHATLYWYQQILGQGPKLLIQFQNNGVVDDSQLPKDRFSAERLKGVDSTLKIQPAKLEDSAVYLCASSSSDRGGTYEQYFGPGTRLTVT.

This chain joins TRBV27 and TRBJ1-2; 8 nucleotides match TRBD1. The CDR3 extends over 16 amino acids. Germline V gene data show CDR1 as MNHEY and CDR2 as SMNVEV (reference sequence). V trimming: 0 bases; J trimming: 1 base; junction bases outside the gene matches: 4. For the CDR3, the DNA is TGTGCCAGCAGTTTATCGAAAACAGGGGGTAACTATGGCTACACCTTC. Its translation is CASSLSKTGGNYGYTF.

The chain recombines TRBV9 with TRBJ1-6; 9 bases are a match to TRBD1. V lost 3 bases and J lost 14; bases outside the gene matches: 15. The CDR3 totals 16 residues. Germline-derived CDR1 and CDR2 are SGDLS and YYNGEE. CDR3 sequence reads: CASSDGTGPLSGTLHF. CDR3 sequence (DNA): TGTGCCAGCAGCGATGGGACAGGGCCCCTGAGTGGAACCCTCCACTTT.

The chain employs TRBV28 and TRBJ2-2; D is undetermined. The ends were cut back, 5 bases at V and 6 bases at J, with 7 bases in the middle. From germline, CDR1 is MDHEN and CDR2 SYDVKM. This CDR3 is built from 12 residues. The CDR3 DNA is TGTGCCAGCAGTCCCGTTTCCGGGGAGCTGTTTTTT. It codes for CASSPVSGELFF. Drawing the rest from reference TRBV28 and TRBJ2-2, the complete variable domain is DVKVTQSSRYLVKRTGEKVFLECVQDMDHENMFWYRQDPGLGLRLIYFSYDVKMKEKGDIPEGYSVSREKKERFSLILESASTNQTSMYLCASSPVSGELFFGEGSRLTVL.